A selection of T cell receptor beta chains follows, all from one sample in a study of neurological immune-mediated disorders. From the 5' RACE reads, TCRdb called clonotypes with MiXCR, one entry per CDR3 protein. The sample holds 50,000 to 70,000 distinct CDR3 sequences, 4.5% seen once. The sequenced material came from PBMCs. These TCRs come from a man aged 25 to 45 with multiple sclerosis. The CDR3 runs from the conserved cysteine through the conserved F or W. Fields, in order: CDR3 protein, V gene, J gene.

CASSVGGRSYEQYF	TRBV9	TRBJ2-7
CASSADLDPRTQPQHF	TRBV9	TRBJ1-5
CASRLSPRGSSYEQYF	TRBV5-1	TRBJ2-7
CASSQGSSGPVDEQFF	TRBV7-9	TRBJ2-1
CASSYPGPGNTIYF	TRBV5-1	TRBJ1-3
CASSIRDYSGYTF	TRBV12-3/TRBV12-4	TRBJ1-2
CASSSGRINEKLFF	TRBV5-1	TRBJ1-4
CSARGWAGTSNQPQHF	TRBV20-1	TRBJ1-5
CASSLEWGTNQPQNF	TRBV5-1	TRBJ1-5
CSAIPGVDTQYF	TRBV20-1	TRBJ2-3
CASSYRGTGGERTEAFF	TRBV6-5	TRBJ1-1
CASSPLGATGVEAFF	TRBV5-1	TRBJ1-1
CASSQSRQETQYF	TRBV4-1	TRBJ2-5
CASSHPGQGVYEQYF	TRBV4-1	TRBJ2-7
CASSLKSRGRFTDTQYF	TRBV27	TRBJ2-3
CASSTQPSGTNTGELFF	TRBV5-1	TRBJ2-2
CAISEESVYGYTF	TRBV10-3	TRBJ1-2
CASSRSSLNTEAFF	TRBV7-9	TRBJ1-1
CASSLEGGRGRTDTQYF	TRBV7-6	TRBJ2-3
CASSFGGRFGNTIYF	TRBV12-3/TRBV12-4	TRBJ1-3
CASSAGDYISNQPQHF	TRBV9	TRBJ1-5
CASSVDAGNTEAFF	TRBV9	TRBJ1-1
CASSLGGQGYTGELFF	TRBV7-2	TRBJ2-2
CASSLGSDRIVTEAFF	TRBV5-1	TRBJ1-1
CASSPLALDSPLHF	TRBV2	TRBJ1-6
CASSLIRGASTEAFF	TRBV18	TRBJ1-1
CASSLPGGINSPLNF	TRBV5-1	TRBJ1-6
CASSRRGQAADTQYF	TRBV7-9	TRBJ2-3
CASSQDGTLNNQPQHF	TRBV3-1	TRBJ1-5
CASSLAGEQYF	TRBV5-1	TRBJ2-7
CSVGLGGYTEAFF	TRBV29-1	TRBJ1-1
CAFNLGEGAGANVLTF	TRBV5-4	TRBJ2-6
CAWSVGSSGNQPQHF	TRBV30	TRBJ1-5
CSASKGGHEQFF	TRBV20-1	TRBJ2-1
CASSMELAGETQYF	TRBV5-1	TRBJ2-5
CAISLPGLQETQYF	TRBV10-3	TRBJ2-5
CASSPGTPNTGELFF	TRBV5-1	TRBJ2-2
CASSQFSDREIEAFF	TRBV4-2	TRBJ1-1
CASSPRVGQPQHF	TRBV4-1	TRBJ1-5
CASSRRPGMNTEAFF	TRBV5-5	TRBJ1-1
CASSQGRFNTEAFF	TRBV4-2	TRBJ1-1
CASSHLGLIGVSSTDTQYF	TRBV4-1	TRBJ2-3
CASSVEGGTQFF	TRBV9	TRBJ2-1
CASSRDTFNTEAFF	TRBV5-1	TRBJ1-1
CSARGASTDEKLFF	TRBV20-1	TRBJ1-4